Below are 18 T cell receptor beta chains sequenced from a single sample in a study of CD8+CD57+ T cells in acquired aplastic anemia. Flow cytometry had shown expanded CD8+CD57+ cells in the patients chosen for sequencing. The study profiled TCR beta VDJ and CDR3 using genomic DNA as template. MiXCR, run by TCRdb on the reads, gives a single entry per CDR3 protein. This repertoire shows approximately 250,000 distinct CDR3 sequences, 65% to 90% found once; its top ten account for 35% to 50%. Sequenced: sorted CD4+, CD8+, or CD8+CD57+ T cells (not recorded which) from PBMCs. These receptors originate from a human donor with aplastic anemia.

The DNA for the CDR3 is TGTGCCACCAGCATAGCTAGTGAGCCAGAGACGCAGTACTTC. As protein: CATSIASEPETQYF. The chain has TRBV15 and TRBJ2-3; D unresolved. The DNA end is a closer match to TRBJ2-7, so the J assignment may be wrong. The CDR3 length is 14 residues. From germline, CDR1 is LNHNV and CDR2 YYDKDF (reference sequence).

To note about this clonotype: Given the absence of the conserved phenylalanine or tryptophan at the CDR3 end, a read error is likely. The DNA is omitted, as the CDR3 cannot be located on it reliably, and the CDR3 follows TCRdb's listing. The CDR3 loop is CASGDGTGHNSNL. The V and J genes are TRBV9 and TRBJ2-3; TRBD1 is the table's D call and was not checked against the DNA. Counting both end residues, the CDR3 totals 13 amino acids. CDR1 is SGDLS and CDR2 is YYNGEE in the germline V gene.

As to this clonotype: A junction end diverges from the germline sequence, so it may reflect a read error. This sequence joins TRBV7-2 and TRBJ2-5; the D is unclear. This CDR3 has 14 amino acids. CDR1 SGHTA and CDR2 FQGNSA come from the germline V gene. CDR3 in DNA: TGTGCCACCAGCTGGGCCTCCGGCCAAGAGAACGGCTACTTC. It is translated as CATSWASGQENGYF.

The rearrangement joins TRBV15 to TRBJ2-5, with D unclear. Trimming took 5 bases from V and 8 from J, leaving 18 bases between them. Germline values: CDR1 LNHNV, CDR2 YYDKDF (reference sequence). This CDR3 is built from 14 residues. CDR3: CATSSGSEQATQYF. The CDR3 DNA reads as TGTGCCACCAGCTCGGGCAGCGAGCAAGCAACCCAGTACTTC.

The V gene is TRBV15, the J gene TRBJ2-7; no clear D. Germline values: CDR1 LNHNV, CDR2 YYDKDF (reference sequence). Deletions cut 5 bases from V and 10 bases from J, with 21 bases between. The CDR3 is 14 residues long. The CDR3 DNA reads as TGTGCCACCAGCTACGGGCCCAGCCAAGACACCCAGTACTTC. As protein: CATSYGPSQDTQYF.

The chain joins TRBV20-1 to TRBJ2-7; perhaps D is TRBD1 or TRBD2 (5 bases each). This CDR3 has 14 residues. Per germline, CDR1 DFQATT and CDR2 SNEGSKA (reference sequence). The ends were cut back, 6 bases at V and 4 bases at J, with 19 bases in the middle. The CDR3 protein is CSASSWGRKYEQYF. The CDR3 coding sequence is TGCAGTGCCAGTAGTTGGGGACGCAAGTACGAGCAGTACTTC.

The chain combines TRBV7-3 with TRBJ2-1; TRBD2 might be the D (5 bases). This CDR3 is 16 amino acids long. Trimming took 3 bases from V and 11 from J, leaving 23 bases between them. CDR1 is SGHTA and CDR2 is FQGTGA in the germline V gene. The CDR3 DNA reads TGTGCCAGCAGCTTTCAAGGGAGCTGGGGAGAGACCCAGCAGTTCTTC. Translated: CASSFQGSWGETQQFF. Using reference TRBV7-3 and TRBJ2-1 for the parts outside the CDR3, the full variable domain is GAGVSQTPSNKVTEKGKYVELRCDPISGHTALYWYRQSLGQGPEFLIYFQGTGAADDSGLPNDRFFAVRPEGSVSTLKIQRTERGDSAVYLCASSFQGSWGETQQFFGPGTRLTVL.

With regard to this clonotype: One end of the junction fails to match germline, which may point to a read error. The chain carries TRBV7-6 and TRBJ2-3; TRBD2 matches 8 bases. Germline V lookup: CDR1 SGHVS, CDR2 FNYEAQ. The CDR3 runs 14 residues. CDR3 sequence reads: CASSPAGDSSTKDF. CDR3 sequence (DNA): TGTGCCAGCAGCCCAGCGGGGGATAGCTCCACCAAGGATTTT.

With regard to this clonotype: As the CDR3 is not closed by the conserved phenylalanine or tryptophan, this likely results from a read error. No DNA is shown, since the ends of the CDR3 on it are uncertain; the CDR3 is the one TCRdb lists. The CDR3 here is CASSFRGAPDTQY. This sequence joins TRBV7-8 and TRBJ2-3; TRBD1, the table's D call, was not compared with the DNA. From germline, CDR1 is SGHVS and CDR2 FQNEAQ. The CDR3 spans 13 residues, counting both ends.

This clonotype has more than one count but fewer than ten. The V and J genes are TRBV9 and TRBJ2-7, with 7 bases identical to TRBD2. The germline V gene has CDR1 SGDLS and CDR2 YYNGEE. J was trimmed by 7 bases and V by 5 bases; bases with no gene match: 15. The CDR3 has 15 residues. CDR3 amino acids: CASSGEAGNTGEQYF. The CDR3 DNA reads TGTGCCAGCAGTGGTGAAGCGGGGAACACCGGGGAGCAGTACTTC.

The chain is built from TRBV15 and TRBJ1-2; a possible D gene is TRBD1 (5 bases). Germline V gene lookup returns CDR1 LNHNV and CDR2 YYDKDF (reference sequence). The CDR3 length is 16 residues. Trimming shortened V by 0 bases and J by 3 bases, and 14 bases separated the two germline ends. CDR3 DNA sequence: TGTGCCACCAGCAGAGATCGGGGAGGGGCTCACTATGGCTACACCTTC. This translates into CATSRDRGGAHYGYTF.

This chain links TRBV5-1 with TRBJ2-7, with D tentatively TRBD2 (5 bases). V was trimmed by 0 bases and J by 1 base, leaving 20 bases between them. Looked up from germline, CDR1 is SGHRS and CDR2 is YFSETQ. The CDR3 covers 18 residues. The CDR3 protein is CASSLELYGKALSYEQYV. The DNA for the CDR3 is TGCGCCAGCAGCTTGGAACTCTACGGGAAAGCCCTTTCCTACGAGCAGTACGTC.

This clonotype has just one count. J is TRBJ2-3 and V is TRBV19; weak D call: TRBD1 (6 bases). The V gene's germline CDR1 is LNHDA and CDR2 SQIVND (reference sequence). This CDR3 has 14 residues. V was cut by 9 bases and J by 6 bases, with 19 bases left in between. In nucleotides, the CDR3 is TGTGCCAGCAGCATGACTGGGGGCGCCGATACGCAGTATTTT. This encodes CASSMTGGADTQYF.

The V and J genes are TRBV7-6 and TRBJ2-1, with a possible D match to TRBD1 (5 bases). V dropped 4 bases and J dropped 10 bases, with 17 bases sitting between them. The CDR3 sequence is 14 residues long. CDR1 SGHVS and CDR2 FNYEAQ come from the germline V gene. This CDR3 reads CASSSAQGAEEQFF. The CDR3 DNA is TGTGCCAGCAGCTCGGCCCAGGGTGCTGAAGAGCAGTTCTTC.

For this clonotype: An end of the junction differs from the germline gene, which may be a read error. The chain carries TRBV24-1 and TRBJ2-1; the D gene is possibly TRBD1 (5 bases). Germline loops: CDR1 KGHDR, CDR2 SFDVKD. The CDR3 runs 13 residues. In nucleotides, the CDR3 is TGTGCCACCAGTGACAAGAAAACAGGAAGTCTGTCCTTC. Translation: CATSDKKTGSLSF.

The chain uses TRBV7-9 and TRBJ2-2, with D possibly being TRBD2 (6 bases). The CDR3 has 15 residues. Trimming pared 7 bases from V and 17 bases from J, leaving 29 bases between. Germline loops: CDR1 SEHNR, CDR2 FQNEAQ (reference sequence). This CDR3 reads CASKFTGEDYGQYFF. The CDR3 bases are TGTGCCAGCAAGTTCACGGGGGAGGACTACGGGCAGTACTTTTTT.

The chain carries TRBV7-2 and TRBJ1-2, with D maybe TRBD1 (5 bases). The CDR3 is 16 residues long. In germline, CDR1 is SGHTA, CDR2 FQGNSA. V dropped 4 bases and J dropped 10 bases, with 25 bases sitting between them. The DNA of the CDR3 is TGTGCCAGCAGCTCGGGGCAGGGCGGCAACTATGACTACTACACCTTC. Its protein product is CASSSGQGGNYDYYTF.

The DNA of the CDR3 is TGTGCCAGCAGCTTAGGTCTGAGAGACGGTCAGGATGAGCAGTTCTTC. Protein sequence: CASSLGLRDGQDEQFF. The chain couples TRBV11-3 to TRBJ2-1; D uncertain. The V gene lost 1 base and the J gene lost 8 bases, with 18 bases spanning the gap. Germline V gene data show CDR1 as SGHNT and CDR2 as YENEEA. There are 16 residues in the CDR3. Using reference TRBV11-3 and TRBJ2-1 for the parts outside the CDR3, the full variable domain is EAGVVQSPRYKIIEKKQPVAFWCNPISGHNTLYWYLQNLGQGPELLIRYENEEAVDDSQLPKDRFSAERLKGVDSTLKIQPAELGDSAVYLCASSLGLRDGQDEQFFGPGTRLTVL.